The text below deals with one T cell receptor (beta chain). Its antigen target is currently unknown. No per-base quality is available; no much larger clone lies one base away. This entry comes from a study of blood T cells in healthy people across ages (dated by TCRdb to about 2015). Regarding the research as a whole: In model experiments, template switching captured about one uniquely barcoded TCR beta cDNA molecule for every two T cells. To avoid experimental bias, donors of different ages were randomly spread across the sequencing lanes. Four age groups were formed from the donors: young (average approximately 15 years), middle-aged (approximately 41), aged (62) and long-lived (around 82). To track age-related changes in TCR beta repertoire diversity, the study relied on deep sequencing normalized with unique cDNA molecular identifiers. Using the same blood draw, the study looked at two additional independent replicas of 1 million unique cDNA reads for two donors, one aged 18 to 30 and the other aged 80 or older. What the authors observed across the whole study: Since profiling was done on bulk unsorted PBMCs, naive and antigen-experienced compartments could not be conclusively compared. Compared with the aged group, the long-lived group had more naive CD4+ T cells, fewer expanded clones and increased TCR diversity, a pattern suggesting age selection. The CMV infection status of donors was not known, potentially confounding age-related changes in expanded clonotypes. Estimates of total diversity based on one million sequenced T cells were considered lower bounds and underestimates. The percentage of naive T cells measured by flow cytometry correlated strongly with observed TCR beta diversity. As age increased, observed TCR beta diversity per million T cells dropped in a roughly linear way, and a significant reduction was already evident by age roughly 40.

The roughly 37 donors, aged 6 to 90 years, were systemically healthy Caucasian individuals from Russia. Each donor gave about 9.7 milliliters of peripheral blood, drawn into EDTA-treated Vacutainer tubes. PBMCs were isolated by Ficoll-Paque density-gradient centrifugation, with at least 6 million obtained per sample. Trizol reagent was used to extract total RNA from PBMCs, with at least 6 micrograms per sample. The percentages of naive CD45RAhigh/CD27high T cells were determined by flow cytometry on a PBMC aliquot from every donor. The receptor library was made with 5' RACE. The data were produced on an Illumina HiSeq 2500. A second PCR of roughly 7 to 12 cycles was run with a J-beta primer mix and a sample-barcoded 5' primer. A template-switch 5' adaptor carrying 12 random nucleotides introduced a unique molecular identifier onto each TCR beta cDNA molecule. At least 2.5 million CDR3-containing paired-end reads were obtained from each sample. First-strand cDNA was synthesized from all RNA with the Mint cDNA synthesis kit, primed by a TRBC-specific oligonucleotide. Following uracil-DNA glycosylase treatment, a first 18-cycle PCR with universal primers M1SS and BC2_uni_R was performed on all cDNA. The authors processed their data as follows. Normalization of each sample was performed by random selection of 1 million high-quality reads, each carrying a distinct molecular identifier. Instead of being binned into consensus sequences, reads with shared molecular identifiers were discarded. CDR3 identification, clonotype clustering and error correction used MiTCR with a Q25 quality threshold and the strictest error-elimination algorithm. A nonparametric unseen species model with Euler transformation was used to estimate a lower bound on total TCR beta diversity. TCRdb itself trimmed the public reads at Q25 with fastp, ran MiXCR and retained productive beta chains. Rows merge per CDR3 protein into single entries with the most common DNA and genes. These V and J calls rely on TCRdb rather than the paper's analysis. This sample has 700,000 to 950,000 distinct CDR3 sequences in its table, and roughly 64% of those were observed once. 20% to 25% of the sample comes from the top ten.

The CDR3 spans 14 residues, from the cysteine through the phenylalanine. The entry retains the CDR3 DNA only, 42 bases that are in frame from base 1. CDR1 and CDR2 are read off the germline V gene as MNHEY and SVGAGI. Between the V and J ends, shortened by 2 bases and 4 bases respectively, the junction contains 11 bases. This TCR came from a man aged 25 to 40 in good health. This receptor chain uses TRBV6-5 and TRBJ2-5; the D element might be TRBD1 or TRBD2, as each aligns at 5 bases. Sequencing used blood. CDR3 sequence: CASSYGRGAETQYF. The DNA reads TGTGCCAGCAGTTACGGGAGAGGGGCAGAGACCCAGTACTTC.